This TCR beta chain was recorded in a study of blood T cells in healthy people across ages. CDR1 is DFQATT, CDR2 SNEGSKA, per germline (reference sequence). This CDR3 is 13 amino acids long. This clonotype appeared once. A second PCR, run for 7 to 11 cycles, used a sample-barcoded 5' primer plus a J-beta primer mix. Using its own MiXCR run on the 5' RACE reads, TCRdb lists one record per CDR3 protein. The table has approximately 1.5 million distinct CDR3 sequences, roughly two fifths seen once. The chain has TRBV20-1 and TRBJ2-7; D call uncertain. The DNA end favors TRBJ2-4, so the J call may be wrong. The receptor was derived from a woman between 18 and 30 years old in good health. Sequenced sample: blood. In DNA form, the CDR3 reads TGCAGTGCTAAACCTTGGGGCAAAAACATTCAGTACTTC. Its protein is CSAKPWGKNIQYF.